This T cell receptor beta chain came from a study of identical twins. Regarding the study as a whole: Weaker excess twin sharing was observed in beta out-of-frame sequences. Low generation-probability sequences were in excess among twin-shared out-of-frame alpha sequences.

TCRdb recomputed calls from the 5' RACE reads with MiXCR, one row per CDR3 protein. The sample holds some 330,000 distinct CDR3 sequences, roughly 10% seen once. A few counts support this clonotype. What it binds is unknown. Trimming stripped 0 bases from V and 4 bases from J, with 11 bases between. The CDR3 sequence is 14 residues long. CDR1 is SGHRS, CDR2 YFSETQ, per germline. Sequenced: naive T cells sorted from blood. The V call is TRBV5-1, the J call TRBJ2-7; possibly TRBD2 for D (6 bases). The source of this sequence is a woman between 45 and 65 years old in good health. The CDR3 nucleotides read TGCGCCAGCAGCTTGGGAAGCGGGCGGTACGAGCAGTACTTC. This encodes CASSLGSGRYEQYF.